The 16 T cell receptor beta chains below come from one sample, sequenced in a study of cytomegalovirus exposure and HLA in healthy donors. The study ran its PCR with 60 Vbeta and 13 Jbeta primers. This table comes from immunoSEQ multiplex PCR, and its TCRdb copy is limited to in-frame clones, with some not included. The sample has roughly 150,000 clones; roughly 80% are singletons. What was sequenced was PBMCs. These receptors all come from a man between 18 and 35 years old in good health and CMV-seropositive.

The chain combines TRBV7-9 with TRBJ2-2, with 12 bases aligning to TRBD2. The V gene end was trimmed by 6 bases and the J gene end by 5 bases; junction bases not matched to a gene: 7. Germline V gene sequence: CDR1 SEHNR, CDR2 FQNEAQ (reference sequence). The CDR3 sequence is 16 residues long. DNA of the CDR3: TGTGCCAGCAGTCAGACTAGCGGGAGAGGAACCGGGGAGCTGTTTTTT. Amino acids: CASSQTSGRGTGELFF.

The V gene is TRBV5-8, the J gene TRBJ1-5; D uncertain. The CDR3 runs to 16 residues. Trimming took off 6 bases at V and 2 bases at J, with 18 bases between the two ends. In germline, CDR1 is SGHTS, CDR2 YDEGEE. In nucleotides, the CDR3 is TGTGCCAGCACAGGAGGTTGGGGAGTGGGCAATCAGCCCCAGCATTTT. It specifies CASTGGWGVGNQPQHF.

The chain is built from TRBV2 and TRBJ1-2; D is uncertain. The ends were cut back, 7 bases at V and 8 bases at J, with 20 bases in the middle. In germline, CDR1 is SNHLY, CDR2 FYNNEI. CDR3 length equals 14 residues. CDR3 DNA sequence: TGTGCCAGCACCACGGGAGGACGGCGGATAGGCTACACCTTC. Protein product: CASTTGGRRIGYTF.

DNA for the CDR3: TGTGCCAGCAGCGTAGGAGGGGACAGCTTCCACGAGCAGTACTTC. Translation gives CASSVGGDSFHEQYF. J is TRBJ2-7 and V is TRBV9; 7 bases match TRBD1. The CDR3 has 15 amino acids. CDR1 is SGDLS and CDR2 is YYNGEE in the germline V gene. Losses at the gene ends were 0 bases for V and 5 bases for J; bases not matched to a gene: 8.

The V call is TRBV28, the J call TRBJ1-2; the D is unclear. Trimming removed 2 bases at V and 8 bases at J, with 12 bases between. Per the germline V gene, CDR1 is MDHEN and CDR2 is SYDVKM. This CDR3 has 13 residues. The CDR3 DNA reads as TGTGCCAGCAGTTTAAATCTGGGCCGGGGCTACACCTTC. As protein: CASSLNLGRGYTF.

This chain uses TRBV28 with TRBJ2-1; 10 nucleotides line up with TRBD1. J gave up 9 bases and V 5 bases, and 13 bases lay outside the gene matches. Germline V gives CDR1 MDHEN, CDR2 SYDVKM. The CDR3 sequence is 16 residues long. The CDR3 here is CASSPRDRGRVGEQFF. Here the CDR3 DNA reads TGTGCCAGCAGTCCTCGGGACAGGGGCAGGGTAGGTGAGCAGTTCTTC.

The chain joins TRBV15 to TRBJ1-4, with D possibly TRBD1 on 6 matching bases. V lost 1 base and J 0 bases, leaving 12 bases between the germline ends. This CDR3 has 17 residues. The germline V gene encodes CDR1 LNHNV and CDR2 YYDKDF (reference sequence). Here the CDR3 DNA reads TGTGCCACCAGCAGAGTGGTACAGGGTGCAACTAATGAAAAACTGTTTTTT. It translates to CATSRVVQGATNEKLFF.

On this clone: Germline is not matched at one junction end, which may reflect a read error. The chain uses TRBV7-9 and TRBJ2-7; 10 bases fit TRBD2. Germline loops: CDR1 SEHNR, CDR2 FQNEAQ (reference sequence). The CDR3 has 12 residues. The CDR3 here is CSSSGGAYEQYF. CDR3 in DNA: TGTTCCAGCAGCGGGGGGGCTTACGAGCAGTACTTC.

The CDR3 coding sequence is TGTGCCAGCAGTTTTAGCAGGGACTTCCTTCACACTGAAGCTTTCTTT. Translated, it gives CASSFSRDFLHTEAFF. The chain is built from TRBV28 and TRBJ1-1, with D possibly matching TRBD1 (5 bases). This CDR3 comprises 16 residues. Trimming removed 3 bases from V and 3 bases from J, with 17 bases in between. Germline-derived CDR1 and CDR2 are MDHEN and SYDVKM.

This chain joins TRBV27 and TRBJ1-5; 8 bases align to TRBD1. CDR3 length equals 15 residues. The junction had 8 bases not matched to a gene; V was cut back by 6 bases and J by 4 bases. Germline assignment: CDR1 MNHEY and CDR2 SMNVEV (reference sequence). In DNA, the CDR3 is TGTGCCAGCAGCCCGGGACAGGTGAGGAATCAGCCCCAGCATTTT. Translating gives CASSPGQVRNQPQHF.

V gene TRBV25-1 combines with J gene TRBJ2-7; 10 nucleotides align to TRBD1. Per the germline V gene, CDR1 is MGHDK and CDR2 is SYGVNS. The CDR3 runs 15 residues. With 3 bases clipped from V and 2 bases from J, the junction kept 4 bases outside the gene matches. CDR3 protein: CASSDGTGAPYEQYF. The CDR3 DNA is TGTGCCAGCAGTGATGGGACAGGGGCCCCCTACGAGCAGTACTTC.

The chain joins TRBV9 to TRBJ1-4, with unresolved D. The CDR3 has 14 amino acids. Germline CDR1 and CDR2: SGDLS and YYNGEE. V was clipped by 2 bases and J by 8 bases, with 13 bases between them. CDR3 bases: TGTGCCAGCAGCGTGGGCAGAGAGGGAGAAAAACTGTTTTTT. Residues: CASSVGREGEKLFF.

CDR3 amino acids: CASSSRGSSGSQNEQFF. The CDR3 region has the DNA TGTGCCAGCAGCTCCCGGGGCTCTAGCGGGAGTCAGAACGAGCAGTTCTTC. V usage is TRBV11-2 and J usage is TRBJ2-1, with 10 bases matching TRBD2. V trimming: 4 bases; J trimming: 10 bases; junction bases outside the gene matches: 16. CDR3 length equals 17 residues. Per germline, CDR1 SGHAT and CDR2 FQNNGV.

This clone appeared a few times. The V and J genes are TRBV19 and TRBJ1-1, with 8 bases aligning to TRBD1. Germline V gene sequence: CDR1 LNHDA, CDR2 SQIVND (reference sequence). Losses at the gene ends were 3 bases for V and 4 bases for J; bases not matched to a gene: 7. This CDR3 comprises 15 residues. The CDR3 DNA sequence: TGTGCCAGTAGTATCGGACAGGGTTGGACCACTGAAGCTTTCTTT. Its protein is CASSIGQGWTTEAFF.

The genes are TRBV5-6 and TRBJ2-1; 11 bases are shared with TRBD2. The CDR3 loop spans 17 amino acids. Germline CDR1 reads SGHDT; CDR2 reads YYEEEE. The J segment lost 5 bases and the V segment lost 2 bases, leaving 9 bases of the junction unmatched. Here the CDR3 reads CASSLTSGSYWDNEQFF. The CDR3 nucleotides read TGTGCCAGCAGCTTAACTAGCGGGAGCTATTGGGACAATGAGCAGTTCTTC.

The chain recombines TRBV7-3 with TRBJ2-1; D is possibly TRBD2 (6 bases). Between the trimmed V and J ends, which lost 6 bases and 0 bases, there was a span of 15 bases. CDR1 SGHTA and CDR2 FQGTGA come from the germline V gene. This CDR3 has 16 residues. CDR3 coding DNA: TGTGCCAGCAGGTCTAGCGCCTCGAGCTCCTACAATGAGCAGTTCTTC. It yields the protein CASRSSASSSYNEQFF.